This paragraph covers one TCR beta chain sequence. As processed by the authors: From reference gene primer amplification, estimates of nucleated cell counts were derived. Sequencing was performed with immunoSEQ multiplex PCR; in TCRdb, only in-frame clones are kept and a portion is missing. D and trimming come from the DNA, and the V and J calls and clone size come from that table. The data hold approximately 86,000 clones, with 89% observed a single time. The sample comes from a study of blood T cell repertoires in COVID-19. Overall study context: Nucleic acid was either cDNA or gDNA, and it came from T cells, B-cell-depleted T cells, or PBMCs.

The CDR3 has 13 amino acids. Germline-derived CDR1 and CDR2 are SNHLY and FYNNEI. V gave up 4 bases and J gave up 8 bases; unmatched junction bases: 2. This chain joins TRBV2 and TRBJ1-4; 9 bases agree with TRBD1. This clonotype was sampled from a man aged 45-65 years with acute or convalescent COVID-19. Sequencing was carried out using peripheral blood. The CDR3 region has the DNA TGTGCCAGCAGTGGAGGGACAGGGGAAAAACTGTTTTTT. Amino acid sequence: CASSGGTGEKLFF.